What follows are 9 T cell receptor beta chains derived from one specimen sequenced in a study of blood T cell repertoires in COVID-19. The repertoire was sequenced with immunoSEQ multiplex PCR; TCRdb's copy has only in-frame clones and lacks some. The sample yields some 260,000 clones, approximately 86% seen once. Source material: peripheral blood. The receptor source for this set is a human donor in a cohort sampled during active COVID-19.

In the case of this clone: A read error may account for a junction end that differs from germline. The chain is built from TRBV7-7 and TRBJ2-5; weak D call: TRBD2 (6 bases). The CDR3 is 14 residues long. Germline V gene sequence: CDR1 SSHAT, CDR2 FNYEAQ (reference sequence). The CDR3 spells CASSFTGGRETQYF. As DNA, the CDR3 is TGTGCTAGCAGCTTCACCGGGGGACGAGAGACCCAGTACTTC. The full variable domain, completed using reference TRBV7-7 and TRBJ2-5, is GAGVSQSPRYKVTKRGQDVTLRCDPISSHATLYWYQQALGQGPEFLTYFNYEAQPDKSGLPSDRFSAERPEGSISTLTIQRTEQRDSAMYRCASSFTGGRETQYFGPGTRLLVL.

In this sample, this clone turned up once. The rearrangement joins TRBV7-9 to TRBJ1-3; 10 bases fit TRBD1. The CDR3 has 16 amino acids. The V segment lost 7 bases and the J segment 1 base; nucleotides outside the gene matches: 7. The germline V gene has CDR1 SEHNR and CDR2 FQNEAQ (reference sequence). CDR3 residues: CASTALGQGSGNTIYF. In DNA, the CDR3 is TGTGCCAGCACCGCGTTGGGACAGGGGTCTGGAAACACCATATATTTT.

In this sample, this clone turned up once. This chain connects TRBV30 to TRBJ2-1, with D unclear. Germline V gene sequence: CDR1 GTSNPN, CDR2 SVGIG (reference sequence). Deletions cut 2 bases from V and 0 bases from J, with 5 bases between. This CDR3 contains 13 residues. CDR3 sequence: CAWSQDSYNEQFF. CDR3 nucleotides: TGTGCCTGGAGTCAGGACTCCTACAATGAGCAGTTCTTC. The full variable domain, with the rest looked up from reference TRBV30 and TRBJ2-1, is SQTIHQWPATLVQPVGSPLSLECTVEGTSNPNLYWYRQAAGRGLQLLFYSVGIGQISSEVPQNLSASRPQDRQFILSSKKLLLSDSGFYLCAWSQDSYNEQFFGPGTRLTVL.

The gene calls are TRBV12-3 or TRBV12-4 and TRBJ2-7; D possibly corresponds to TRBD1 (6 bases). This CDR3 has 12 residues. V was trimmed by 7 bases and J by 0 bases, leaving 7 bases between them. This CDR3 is CASKDSSYEQYF. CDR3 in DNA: TGTGCCAGCAAGGACAGCTCCTACGAGCAGTACTTC.

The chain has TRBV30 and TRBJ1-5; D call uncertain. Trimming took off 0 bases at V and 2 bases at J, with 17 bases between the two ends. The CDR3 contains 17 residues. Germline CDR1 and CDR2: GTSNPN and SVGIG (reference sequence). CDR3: CAWSVRVVRYCNQPQHF. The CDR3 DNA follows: TGTGCCTGGAGTGTACGGGTAGTGAGGTACTGCAATCAGCCCCAGCATTTT. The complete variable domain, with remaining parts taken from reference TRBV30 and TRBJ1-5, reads SQTIHQWPATLVQPVGSPLSLECTVEGTSNPNLYWYRQAAGRGLQLLFYSVGIGQISSEVPQNLSASRPQDRQFILSSKKLLLSDSGFYLCAWSVRVVRYCNQPQHFGDGTRLSIL.

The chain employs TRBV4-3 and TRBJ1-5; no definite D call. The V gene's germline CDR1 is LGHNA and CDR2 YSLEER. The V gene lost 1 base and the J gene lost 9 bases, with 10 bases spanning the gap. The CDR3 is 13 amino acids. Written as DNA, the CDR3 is TGCGCCAGCAGCCAAGTTCCGGGTCGGCCCCAGCATTTT. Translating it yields CASSQVPGRPQHF.

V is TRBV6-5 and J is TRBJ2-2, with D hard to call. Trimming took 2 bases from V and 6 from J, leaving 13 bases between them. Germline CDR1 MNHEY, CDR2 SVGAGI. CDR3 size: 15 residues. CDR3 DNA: TGTGCCAGCAGTTACCTCCTAAAGTTGTCCGGGGAGCTGTTTTTT. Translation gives CASSYLLKLSGELFF.

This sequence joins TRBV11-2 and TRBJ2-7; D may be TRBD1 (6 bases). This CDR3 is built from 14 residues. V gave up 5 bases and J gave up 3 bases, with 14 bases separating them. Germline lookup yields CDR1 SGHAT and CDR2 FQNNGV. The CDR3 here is CASSGFRGHYEQYF. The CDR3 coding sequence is TGTGCCAGCAGCGGGTTTCGGGGACACTACGAGCAGTACTTC.

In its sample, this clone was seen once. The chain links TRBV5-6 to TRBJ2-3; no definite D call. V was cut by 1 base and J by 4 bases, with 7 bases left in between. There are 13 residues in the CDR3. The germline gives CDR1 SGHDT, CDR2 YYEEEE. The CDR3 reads CASSLHRADTQYF. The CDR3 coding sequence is TGTGCCAGCAGCTTGCACCGGGCAGATACGCAGTATTTT.